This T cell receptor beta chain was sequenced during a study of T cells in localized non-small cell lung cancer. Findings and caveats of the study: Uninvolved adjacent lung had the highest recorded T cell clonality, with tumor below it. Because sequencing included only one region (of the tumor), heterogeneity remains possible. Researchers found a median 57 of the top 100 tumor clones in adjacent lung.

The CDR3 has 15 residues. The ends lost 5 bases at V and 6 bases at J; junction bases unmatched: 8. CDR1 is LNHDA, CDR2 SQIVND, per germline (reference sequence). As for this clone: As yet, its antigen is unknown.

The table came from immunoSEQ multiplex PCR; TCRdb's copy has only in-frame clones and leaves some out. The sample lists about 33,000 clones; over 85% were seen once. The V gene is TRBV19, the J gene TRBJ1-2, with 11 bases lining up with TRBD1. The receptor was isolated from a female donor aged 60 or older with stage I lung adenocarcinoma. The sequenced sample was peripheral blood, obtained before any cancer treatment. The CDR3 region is CASSETGTGGNGYTF. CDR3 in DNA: TGTGCCAGTAGTGAAACCGGGACAGGGGGTAATGGCTACACCTTC.